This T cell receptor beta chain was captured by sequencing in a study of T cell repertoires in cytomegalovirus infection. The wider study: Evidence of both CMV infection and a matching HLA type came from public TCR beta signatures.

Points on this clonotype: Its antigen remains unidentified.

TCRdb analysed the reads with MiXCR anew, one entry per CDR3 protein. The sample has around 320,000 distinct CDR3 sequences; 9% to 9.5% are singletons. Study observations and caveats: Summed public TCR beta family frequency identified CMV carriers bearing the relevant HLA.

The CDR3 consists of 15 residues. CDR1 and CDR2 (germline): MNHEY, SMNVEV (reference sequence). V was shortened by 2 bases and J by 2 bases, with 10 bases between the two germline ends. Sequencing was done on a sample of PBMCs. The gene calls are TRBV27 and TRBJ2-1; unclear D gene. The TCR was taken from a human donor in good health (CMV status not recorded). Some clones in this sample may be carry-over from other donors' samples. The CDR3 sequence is CASSLIWVPYNEQFF. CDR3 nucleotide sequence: TGTGCCAGCAGTTTAATCTGGGTGCCCTACAATGAGCAGTTCTTC.